The TCR beta chain under discussion was sequenced for a study of tumor-infiltrating lymphocytes in primary liver carcinoma. Unsorted whole blood yielded blood RNA, and germline DNA was extracted as well. With a constant-region primer, TCR beta cDNA was made from about 0.55 ug of total RNA. Three nested multiplex PCR rounds of slightly modified ARM-PCR generated TCR beta libraries. Amplification in the first two PCR rounds was performed using TRBV1-TRBV30 forward primers and a C-beta reverse primer for roughly 9 cycles each. MiXCR, applied by TCRdb to the multiplex PCR reads, yields one record per CDR3 protein. This table has 300,000 to 400,000 distinct CDR3 sequences, about 61% appearing once. Trimming cost V 3 bases and J 5 bases, with 13 bases left between them. This CDR3 contains 14 residues. Germline V gives CDR1 MDHEN, CDR2 SYDVKM.

The source is a man aged 35 to 55 with primary liver carcinoma and hepatitis B virus infection. The gene calls are TRBV28 and TRBJ1-2; D perhaps matches TRBD1 (6 bases). Sequences were obtained from peripheral blood. The CDR3 region is CASSLDSPGYGYTF. CDR3 in DNA: TGTGCCAGCAGTTTGGACAGTCCTGGGTATGGCTACACCTTC.